A single sample gave rise to the 2 T cell receptor beta chains below, sequenced in a study of human T cells and chemical hapten exposure. Time point indicated: patch test 1, 2 weeks after DPC sensitization. Stated treatment: therapeutic diphenylcyclopropenone sensitization with weekly scalp DPC. TCRdb ran MiXCR on the RACE reads and lists one entry per CDR3 protein. The data show over 12,000 distinct CDR3 sequences, around 17% seen once. This specimen was whole blood, taken in connection with sensitization to the hapten diphenylcyclopropenone (DPC). The source of these receptors is a woman under 40 with alopecia areata. Some clones in this sample may be carry-over from other donors' samples.

There are many counts of this clonotype. J is TRBJ2-7 and V is TRBV6-1; D may correspond to TRBD1 or TRBD2 (5 bases each). This CDR3 spans 15 amino acids. Trimming took off 2 bases at V and 0 bases at J, with 11 bases between the two ends. CDR1 and CDR2 (germline): MNHNS, SASEGT. The CDR3 bases are TGTGCCAGCAGTGAACAGGGAGACAGCTCCTACGAGCAGTACGTC. It specifies CASSEQGDSSYEQYV.

J is TRBJ2-3 and V is TRBV6-4; D is unclear. The CDR3 loop spans 13 amino acids. Germline V lookup: CDR1 MRHNA, CDR2 SNTAGT. V was pared by 2 bases and J by 8 bases, with 11 bases between. The chain's CDR3 is CASSDQAGLTQYF. For the CDR3, the DNA is TGTGCCAGCAGTGACCAAGCTGGTCTTACGCAGTATTTT.